This is a list of T cell receptor beta chains from one sample in a study of technical replicates of blood from a few donors. TCRdb's table, derived via immunoSEQ multiplex PCR, lists solely in-frame clones and lacks some. Of about 75,000 clones listed, approximately 96% were seen once; the top ten hold less than 0.2%. The material sequenced was T cells isolated from PBMCs. These receptors were collected from a human donor in good health. CDR3s include the opening cysteine and the closing phenylalanine or tryptophan.

V gene: TRBV7-9
J gene: TRBJ1-1
CDR3 protein: CASRRRWGQGRSDTEAFF

V gene: TRBV28
J gene: TRBJ2-3
CDR3 protein: CASSLYSSAGTDTQYF

V gene: TRBV29-1
J gene: TRBJ2-5
CDR3 protein: CSVDSREETQYF

V gene: TRBV11-1
J gene: TRBJ2-1
CDR3 protein: CASSLPGTEQFF

V gene: TRBV7-9
J gene: TRBJ2-3
CDR3 protein: CASSLAGSGRDTQYF

V gene: TRBV9
J gene: TRBJ1-2
CDR3 protein: CASSVLVEGNYGYTF

V gene: TRBV5-1
J gene: TRBJ1-4
CDR3 protein: CASSPTGTGDEKLFF

V gene: TRBV5-4
J gene: TRBJ2-3
CDR3 protein: CASSLFSGRVLGTDTQYF

V gene: TRBV6-1
J gene: TRBJ1-5
CDR3 protein: CASSDRASGWGQPQHF

V gene: TRBV11-3
J gene: TRBJ1-6
CDR3 protein: CASSFSMRAPALSPLHF

V gene: TRBV5-6
J gene: TRBJ2-7
CDR3 protein: CASSLDVTYEQYF

V gene: TRBV4-1
J gene: TRBJ1-1
CDR3 protein: CASSHQQGRNTEAFF

V gene: TRBV28
J gene: TRBJ2-7
CDR3 protein: CASSQSPTSYEQYF

V gene: TRBV7-8
J gene: TRBJ1-1
CDR3 protein: CASSYVRTGANTEAFF

V gene: TRBV7-2
J gene: TRBJ1-2
CDR3 protein: CASSPLPGQLYGYTF

V gene: TRBV28
J gene: TRBJ2-1
CDR3 protein: CASSLLAANEQFF

V gene: TRBV6-1
J gene: TRBJ1-5
CDR3 protein: CASRGGFNQPQHF

V gene: TRBV6-1
J gene: TRBJ2-3
CDR3 protein: CASSEAMEGPRKQYF

V gene: TRBV18
J gene: TRBJ1-2
CDR3 protein: CASSHPGGRNYGYTF

V gene: TRBV4-1
J gene: TRBJ1-1
CDR3 protein: CASSQDWTGSAFF

V gene: TRBV7-9
J gene: TRBJ2-7
CDR3 protein: CASSLVPLEQYF

V gene: TRBV6-6
J gene: TRBJ2-2
CDR3 protein: CASSYLTGGTNGELFF

V gene: TRBV6-5
J gene: TRBJ2-3
CDR3 protein: CASIGADTQYF

V gene: TRBV30
J gene: TRBJ1-5
CDR3 protein: CAWSVFGGYSNQPQHF

V gene: TRBV4-2
J gene: TRBJ2-1
CDR3 protein: CASSPEQGLPLGNEQFF

V gene: TRBV6-5
J gene: TRBJ1-3
CDR3 protein: CASNGGGNTIYF

V gene: TRBV14
J gene: TRBJ1-4
CDR3 protein: CASSANRGEKLFF

V gene: TRBV25-1
J gene: TRBJ2-2
CDR3 protein: CASSAYRGTGELFF

V gene: TRBV5-1
J gene: TRBJ2-1
CDR3 protein: CASSLGLVHEQFF

V gene: TRBV7-9
J gene: TRBJ2-7
CDR3 protein: CARHPGLSSYEQYF

V gene: TRBV5-1
J gene: TRBJ2-2
CDR3 protein: CASSLDRTNTGELFF